This T cell receptor beta chain was sequenced for a study of control samples from healthy donors and cancer patients. The table came from immunoSEQ multiplex PCR; TCRdb's copy has only in-frame clones and leaves some out. The sample has about 88,000 clones, 80% to 95% seen once. CDR1 is PRHDT and CDR2 is FYEKMQ in the germline V gene (reference sequence). CDR3 length equals 15 residues. Losses at the gene ends were 5 bases for V and 2 bases for J; bases not matched to a gene: 3. Sequencing used blood. V is TRBV13 and J is TRBJ2-7, with TRBD2 identical over 13 bases. The TCR originated in a young man in good health. The CDR3, as DNA: TGTGCCAGCAGCGCCGGGACTAGCGGGACCTACGAGCAGTACTTC. It is translated as CASSAGTSGTYEQYF.